The 30 T cell receptor beta chains below all came from one sample that was sequenced in a study of Ad26.COV2.S vaccination and SARS-CoV-2 variants. Sequencing was performed with immunoSEQ multiplex PCR; in TCRdb, only in-frame clones are kept and a portion is missing. Among 440,000 or so clones listed, 90% were seen once. Treatment specified: 19 received Ad26.COV2.S at low or high dose, single or two shots; 5 received placebo; per-sample allocation not given. Sampling took place 63 days after the first vaccine or placebo injection. The source material was peripheral blood, sampled in a trial of Ad26.COV2.S vaccine versus placebo. The receptors come from a person aged 18-65 years who received the Ad26.COV2.S COVID-19 vaccine or a placebo.

The chain couples TRBV3-1 (or the pseudogene TRBV3-2) to TRBJ1-4; 7 bases are shared with TRBD1. V lost 0 bases to trimming and J lost 17 bases; unmatched junction nucleotides: 9. Germline V gene data show CDR1 as LGHDT and CDR2 as YNNKEL (reference sequence). The CDR3 loop spans 13 amino acids. Here the CDR3 DNA reads TGTGCCAGCAGCCAAGATCCAGGGGGATTACCATTTTTT. It codes for CASSQDPGGLPFF.

The chain links TRBV18 to TRBJ2-7, with TRBD1 matching over 8 bases. The CDR3 sequence is 15 residues long. Looked up from germline, CDR1 is KGHSH and CDR2 is LQKENI. Trimming at V came to 2 bases and at J to 4 bases, leaving 7 bases not matched to a gene. The CDR3 nucleotides read TGTGCCAGCTCACCAGGGCAGGGGGCGTCATACGAGCAGTACTTC. Translated, it gives CASSPGQGASYEQYF.

The chain couples TRBV5-1 to TRBJ2-5; maybe TRBD2 (6 bases). Germline V lookup: CDR1 SGHRS, CDR2 YFSETQ. V was cut by 0 bases and J by 3 bases, with 9 bases left in between. The CDR3 contains 14 residues. CDR3 loop: CASSLAQREETQYF. In nucleotides, the CDR3 is TGCGCCAGCAGCTTGGCGCAGCGGGAAGAGACCCAGTACTTC.

The CDR3 region has the DNA TGTGCCACCAGTGATTTGCATGGACCAGGAGAGACCCAGTACTTC. It codes for CATSDLHGPGETQYF. The chain joins TRBV24-1 to TRBJ2-5; D is ambiguous. The CDR3 spans 15 residues. V lost 0 bases and J 4 bases, leaving 11 bases between the germline ends. CDR1 is KGHDR, CDR2 SFDVKD, per germline.

The rearrangement joins TRBV7-9 to TRBJ2-2; no clear D. V was trimmed by 3 bases and J by 1 base, leaving 6 bases between them. The CDR3 sequence is 14 residues long. In germline, CDR1 is SEHNR, CDR2 FQNEAQ (reference sequence). The CDR3 DNA is TGTGCCAGCAGCTTTCCTGGGAACACCGGGGAGCTGTTTTTT. This codes for CASSFPGNTGELFF.

The chain joins TRBV27 to TRBJ1-1, with D tentatively TRBD1 (6 bases). The germline V gene has CDR1 MNHEY and CDR2 SMNVEV (reference sequence). The CDR3 has 19 amino acids. V gave up 2 bases and J gave up 0 bases, with 22 bases separating them. The CDR3 region has the DNA TGTGCCAGCAGTTTAGTTTTCGGGGGGGCTGGGGACATGAACACTGAAGCTTTCTTT. It encodes CASSLVFGGAGDMNTEAFF.

The J gene is TRBJ1-4, the V gene TRBV15; D unclear. V was trimmed by 1 base and J by 5 bases, leaving 17 bases between them. The CDR3 covers 17 residues. Germline V CDR1 and CDR2: LNHNV, YYDKDF (reference sequence). As DNA, the CDR3 is TGTGCCACCAGCAGAGGTACTACTAGATTAGGGAATGAAAAACTGTTTTTT. Translation: CATSRGTTRLGNEKLFF. The full variable domain, in which reference TRBV15 and TRBJ1-4 provide the parts outside the CDR3, is DAMVIQNPRYQVTQFGKPVTLSCSQTLNHNVMYWYQQKSSQAPKLLFHYYDKDFNNEADTPDNFQSRRPNTSFCFLDIRSPGLGDTAMYLCATSRGTTRLGNEKLFFGSGTQLSVL.

This sequence joins TRBV7-9 and TRBJ2-3; TRBD1 or TRBD2 may be the D gene (5 bases each). Germline loops: CDR1 SEHNR, CDR2 FQNEAQ (reference sequence). V was trimmed by 4 bases and J by 4 bases, leaving 9 bases between them. The CDR3 extends over 13 amino acids. The CDR3 spells CASSSLGADTQYF. CDR3 nucleotide sequence: TGTGCCAGCAGCTCATTGGGGGCAGATACGCAGTATTTT.

This chain joins TRBV12-3 or TRBV12-4 and TRBJ2-1; D not certain. Trimming stripped 6 bases from V and 12 bases from J, with 12 bases between. This CDR3 spans 11 amino acids. Written as DNA, the CDR3 is TGTGCCAGCAGCCGGGCCCAATTGCAGTTCTTC. As protein: CASSRAQLQFF.

The chain uses TRBV5-4 and TRBJ1-1, with 11 bases fitting TRBD1. The CDR3 loop spans 18 amino acids. Germline V gene lookup returns CDR1 SGHNT and CDR2 YYREEE (reference sequence). The V segment lost 1 base and the J segment 1 base; nucleotides outside the gene matches: 9. Here the CDR3 reads CASSLPGQGVVWNTEAFF. Written as DNA, the CDR3 is TGTGCCAGCAGCTTGCCGGGACAGGGGGTGGTATGGAACACTGAAGCTTTCTTT.

This chain links TRBV19 with TRBJ1-1; 9 bases align to TRBD1. Looked up from germline, CDR1 is LNHDA and CDR2 is SQIVND (reference sequence). The V and J ends lost 2 bases and 1 base, in that order; junction bases with no gene match: 5. This CDR3 has 16 amino acids. The CDR3 is CASSIYGDRANTEAFF. In DNA form, the CDR3 reads TGTGCCAGTAGTATATATGGGGACAGGGCGAACACTGAAGCTTTCTTT.

The chain joins TRBV7-2 to TRBJ1-6, with 7 positions matching TRBD1. The CDR3 runs to 16 residues. Trimming cost V 0 bases and J 7 bases; bases outside gene matches: 6. The germline gives CDR1 SGHTA, CDR2 FQGNSA. The CDR3 DNA reads TGTGCCAGCAGCTTAGCGCGGCAGGGGGGAAATTCACCCCTCCACTTT. Encoded protein: CASSLARQGGNSPLHF.

The chain links TRBV12-3 or TRBV12-4 to TRBJ1-6; D is ambiguous. V lost 5 bases and J lost 12, with 11 bases in between. The CDR3 is made up of 12 amino acids. In nucleotides, the CDR3 is TGTGCCAGCAGTCCCGGGTTGAGACCCCTCCACTTT. This codes for CASSPGLRPLHF.

This clone was counted once. This chain links TRBV27 with TRBJ2-7; 7 bases are a match to TRBD2. The CDR3 runs to 15 residues. Germline V gives CDR1 MNHEY, CDR2 SMNVEV (reference sequence). The trim removed 5 bases at V and 1 base at J, leaving 8 bases unmatched. In nucleotides, the CDR3 is TGTGCCAGCAGTGCAACAGCGGGACCTTCCTACGAGCAGTACTTC. Translating it yields CASSATAGPSYEQYF.

This clone was counted a few times. The chain recombines TRBV19 with TRBJ1-5; 8 nucleotides align to TRBD1. The CDR3 has 14 residues. CDR1 LNHDA and CDR2 SQIVND come from the germline V gene (reference sequence). Trimming took 5 bases from V and 6 from J; bases not matched to a gene: 6. The CDR3 spells CASSLTGGRQPQHF. As DNA, the CDR3 is TGTGCCAGTAGTCTTACAGGGGGTCGTCAGCCCCAGCATTTT. Looking up the rest from reference TRBV19 and TRBJ1-5 gives the full variable domain: DGGITQSPKYLFRKEGQNVTLSCEQNLNHDAMYWYRQDPGQGLRLIYYSQIVNDFQKGDIAEGYSVSREKKESFPLTVTSAQKNPTAFYLCASSLTGGRQPQHFGDGTRLSIL.

The chain combines TRBV5-6 with TRBJ1-2; D is unclear. The CDR3 sequence is 13 residues long. The germline V gene encodes CDR1 SGHDT and CDR2 YYEEEE. V shed 1 base and J shed 3 bases, with 7 bases lying between them. Here the CDR3 reads CASSLKGDYGYTF. In DNA, the CDR3 is TGTGCCAGCAGCTTGAAGGGTGACTATGGCTACACCTTC.

This clone was counted a single time. The chain joins TRBV9 to TRBJ1-2; 7 bases match TRBD1. The CDR3 loop spans 15 amino acids. Germline V CDR1 and CDR2: SGDLS, YYNGEE. V was clipped by 0 bases and J by 1 base; unmatched bases: 3. The CDR3 nucleotides read TGTGCCAGCAGCGTAGCCCCAGGGGGTAACTATGGCTACACCTTC. Translation gives CASSVAPGGNYGYTF.

The rearrangement links TRBV7-9 to TRBJ2-7, with 8 positions matching TRBD1. V was pared by 4 bases and J by 6 bases, with 5 bases of the junction left unmatched. This CDR3 has 13 amino acids. The germline V gene has CDR1 SEHNR and CDR2 FQNEAQ (reference sequence). The CDR3 region has the DNA TGTGCCAGCAGCTATAAGGGACAGGTCGAGCAGTACTTC. It translates to CASSYKGQVEQYF.

This chain links TRBV27 with TRBJ2-1; possibly TRBD2 for D (6 bases). In germline, CDR1 is MNHEY, CDR2 SMNVEV (reference sequence). The CDR3 contains 13 residues. Deletions cut 6 bases from V and 9 bases from J, with 15 bases between. The CDR3 loop is CASRVGLVSEQFF. In DNA, the CDR3 is TGTGCCAGCAGGGTGGGACTTGTATCTGAGCAGTTCTTC.

V is TRBV7-2 and J is TRBJ2-1; 9 nucleotides agree with TRBD2. V shed 5 bases and J 4 bases; nucleotides not matched to a gene: 6. The germline V gene has CDR1 SGHTA and CDR2 FQGNSA. The CDR3 length is 15 residues. DNA of the CDR3: TGTGCCAGCAGCGCCTCTAGCGGGGCTTACAATGAGCAGTTCTTC. It yields the protein CASSASSGAYNEQFF.

There are a few counts of this clone. V and J are TRBV7-9 and TRBJ1-4; no clear D gene. Germline V gene lookup returns CDR1 SEHNR and CDR2 FQNEAQ (reference sequence). Trimming shortened V by 3 bases and J by 0 bases, and 5 bases separated the two germline ends. The CDR3 covers 14 residues. The CDR3 sequence: CASSFYSTNEKLFF. The CDR3 nucleotides read TGTGCCAGCAGCTTCTATTCAACTAATGAAAAACTGTTTTTT.

V is TRBV19 and J is TRBJ1-5; 7 bases align to TRBD1. The CDR3 sequence is 13 residues long. V gave up 8 bases and J gave up 3 bases; unmatched junction bases: 4. Germline lookup yields CDR1 LNHDA and CDR2 SQIVND (reference sequence). The CDR3 loop reads CASWGQFNQPQHF. Here the CDR3 DNA reads TGTGCCAGTTGGGGACAGTTCAATCAGCCCCAGCATTTT.

This sequence joins TRBV28 and TRBJ1-6, with TRBD1 as a possible D gene (5 bases). The length of the CDR3 is 17 residues. The V end lost 1 base, the J end lost 7 bases, and 17 bases lay between the germline ends. Germline CDR1 is MDHEN and CDR2 is SYDVKM. The CDR3 DNA reads as TGTGCCAGCAGTTTATATCGGGGGATGAGGTTAAATTCACCCCTCCACTTT. Amino acid sequence: CASSLYRGMRLNSPLHF.

This chain uses TRBV7-3 with TRBJ2-1; 12 bases match TRBD2. V shed 5 bases and J 6 bases; nucleotides not matched to a gene: 8. This CDR3 has 16 amino acids. Per germline, CDR1 SGHTA and CDR2 FQGTGA. CDR3 nucleotide sequence: TGTGCCAGCAGCCTCAAGACTAGCGGGAGTGGCAATGAGCAGTTCTTC. Amino acid sequence: CASSLKTSGSGNEQFF.

The rearrangement links TRBV29-1 to TRBJ1-1; 7 nucleotides align to TRBD1. This CDR3 has 17 amino acids. Germline-derived CDR1 and CDR2 are SQVTM and ANQGSEA. Trimming cost V 1 base and J 0 bases; bases outside gene matches: 11. The CDR3 loop reads CSVEGWARDSMNTEAFF. Here the CDR3 DNA reads TGCAGCGTTGAAGGCTGGGCCCGGGACAGCATGAACACTGAAGCTTTCTTT.

This chain uses TRBV5-6 with TRBJ2-3; D uncertain. The CDR3 has 11 residues. V was shortened by 2 bases and J by 9 bases, with 7 bases between the two germline ends. Germline V gene sequence: CDR1 SGHDT, CDR2 YYEEEE. The CDR3 is CASSLGGTQYF. CDR3 coding DNA: TGTGCCAGCAGCTTAGGTGGGACGCAGTATTTT.

The chain carries TRBV6-2 or TRBV6-3 and TRBJ2-1, with D possibly matching TRBD1 (6 bases). CDR3 size: 12 residues. The germline V gene has CDR1 MNHEY and CDR2 SVGEGT. Trimming removed 2 bases at V and 15 bases at J, with 14 bases between. CDR3 sequence: CASSYAGTRGFF. The CDR3 DNA is TGTGCCAGCAGTTACGCCGGGACAAGGGGGTTCTTC.

J is TRBJ2-3 and V is TRBV6-5; D is unclear. The germline V gene encodes CDR1 MNHEY and CDR2 SVGAGI. The CDR3 consists of 14 residues. V lost 5 bases and J lost 2, with 11 bases in between. CDR3 DNA: TGTGCCAGCAGTAGAATTGAGTCCACAGATACGCAGTATTTT. Translating it yields CASSRIESTDTQYF.

The chain combines TRBV5-4 with TRBJ2-1; D is unclear. CDR3 size: 15 residues. The germline V gene has CDR1 SGHNT and CDR2 YYREEE (reference sequence). Trimming removed 2 bases at V and 6 bases at J, with 15 bases between. CDR3 region: CASSFTRRPTNEQFF. The CDR3 DNA reads TGTGCCAGCAGCTTCACAAGACGACCAACCAATGAGCAGTTCTTC. Full variable domain (rest looked up from reference TRBV5-4 and TRBJ2-1): ETGVTQSPTHLIKTRGQQVTLRCSSQSGHNTVSWYQQALGQGPQFIFQYYREEENGRGNFPPRFSGLQFPNYSSELNVNALELDDSALYLCASSFTRRPTNEQFFGPGTRLTVL.

In the case of this clone: Distinct nucleotide sequences in the sample also encode this CDR3. The rearrangement links TRBV9 to TRBJ2-7; 7 nucleotides line up with TRBD1. The CDR3 runs to 14 residues. In germline, CDR1 is SGDLS, CDR2 YYNGEE. V gave up 4 bases and J gave up 2 bases; unmatched junction bases: 6. The CDR3, as DNA: TGTGCCAGCAGCTCCCGGACAGGTACCTACGAGCAGTACTTC. This translates into CASSSRTGTYEQYF.